The rows below give T cell receptor beta chains drawn from one sample of a study of CD8+ T cells in alopecia areata. The assay was immunoSEQ multiplex PCR, and TCRdb's table has in-frame clones only and misses some. The sample consists of roughly 210,000 clones, around two fifths of them appearing once. The sequencing used CD4+ T cells sorted from blood, collected at approximately week 37, from a patient treated with tofacitinib. The receptors derive from a human donor with alopecia areata. Both conserved end residues are part of each CDR3. The D gene is left open where the match is weak. Only part of the rows carry a size: once, few, many, or a class if the clone is expanded.

clone size,V gene,J gene,D gene,CDR3 DNA,CDR3 protein
many,TRBV28,TRBJ2-7,.,TGTGCCAGCAGCACCCCCGGATCCTACGAGCAGTACTTC,CASSTPGSYEQYF
few,TRBV7-2,TRBJ2-2,.,TGTGCCAGCCGCGCACGGGGGGAGCTGTTTTTT,CASRARGELFF
few,TRBV7-9,TRBJ2-1,.,TGTGCCAGCAGCCAGGGACAGATCGCGGGAAGGGAGCAGTTCTTC,CASSQGQIAGREQFF
many,TRBV5-1,TRBJ2-2,.,TGCGCCAGCAGTAGTCGCGGGAACACCGGGGAGCTGTTTTTT,CASSSRGNTGELFF
few,TRBV15,TRBJ2-4,TRBD1,TGTGCCACCAGCCGAAAAGACAGGGGTACAAACATTCAGTACTTC,CATSRKDRGTNIQYF
few,TRBV2,TRBJ1-4,.,TGTGCCAGCAGTAGACAGAGGGAAAAACTGTTTTTT,CASSRQREKLFF
.,TRBV7-9,TRBJ2-5,.,TGTGCCAGCAGCTCGGCTTTAGAGACCCAGTACTTC,CASSSALETQYF
.,TRBV7-9,TRBJ2-7,.,TGTGCCAGCAGCTTAAGCCCCTTGGACGAGCAGTACTTC,CASSLSPLDEQYF
.,TRBV7-6,TRBJ2-7,TRBD1,TGTGCCAGCAGCTTCCTAAACAGGGGAGAAGCCTACGAGCAGTACTTC,CASSFLNRGEAYEQYF
.,TRBV2,TRBJ2-1,TRBD2,TGTGCCAGCAGTGACTGGCGGGAGGGGGCGTACAATGAGCAGTTCTTC,CASSDWREGAYNEQFF
.,TRBV18,TRBJ2-1,.,TGTGCCAGCTCACCGGCCCACAATGAGCAGTTCTTC,CASSPAHNEQFF
.,TRBV2,TRBJ1-2,.,TGTGCCAGCAGGATCGGGACGTCTTATGGCTACACCTTC,CASRIGTSYGYTF
.,TRBV7-9,TRBJ1-1,TRBD1,TGTGCCAGCAGGAGGGACAGGGCGATGAACACTGAAGCTTTCTTT,CASRRDRAMNTEAFF
.,TRBV9,TRBJ2-3,.,TGTGCCAGCAGCGTAGTCGCAGGGGCTCCCACAGATACGCAGTATTTT,CASSVVAGAPTDTQYF
.,TRBV7-8,TRBJ2-7,.,TGTGCCAGCCGCCGGGGGGCGGTATACGAGCAGTACTTC,CASRRGAVYEQYF
.,TRBV15,TRBJ1-5,.,TGTGCCACCAGCAGACATAGCAATCAGCCCCAGCATTTT,CATSRHSNQPQHF
many,TRBV4-1,TRBJ2-3,.,TGCGCCAGCAGCCCTGGCAGAGATACGCAGTATTTT,CASSPGRDTQYF
few,TRBV10-3,TRBJ2-1,TRBD2,TGTGCCATCAGTGAAGGCGGGAGGAGCTCCTACAATGAGCAGTTCTTC,CAISEGGRSSYNEQFF
.,TRBV2,TRBJ1-1,.,TGTGCCAGCAAAGGGGGGGAGAGGAACACTGAAGCTTTCTTT,CASKGGERNTEAFF
.,TRBV29-1,TRBJ2-1,TRBD2,TGCAGCGTTGAAGGAGGGAGAGCGGGAGCATCCTACAATGAGCAGTTCTTC,CSVEGGRAGASYNEQFF
.,TRBV4-1,TRBJ1-4,TRBD1,TGCGCCAGCAGCCCATCTAAGACAGGGGGCCGTGAAAAACTGTTTTTT,CASSPSKTGGREKLFF
.,TRBV30,TRBJ2-7,TRBD1,TGTGCCTCACGCGGGGACAGGGCCTACGAGCAGTACTTC,CASRGDRAYEQYF
.,TRBV6-6,TRBJ2-7,.,TGTGCCAGCAGCCCCTCGGGCTACGAGCAGTACTTC,CASSPSGYEQYF
few,TRBV27,TRBJ1-5,TRBD1,TGTGCCAGCAGTCCCTACAGGGGTGTAGGTCAGCCCCAGCATTTT,CASSPYRGVGQPQHF
few,TRBV7-9,TRBJ2-7,.,TGTGCCAGCAGCGCAAGCTACGAGCAGTACTTC,CASSASYEQYF
.,TRBV6-5,TRBJ2-3,TRBD2,TGTGCCAGCACGGTTCCGGGGGGAACAGATACGCAGTATTTT,CASTVPGGTDTQYF
.,TRBV9,TRBJ2-2,.,TGTGCCAGCACCGTAAGGGGTCAGAACACCGGGGAGCTGTTTTTT,CASTVRGQNTGELFF
.,TRBV4-2,TRBJ2-1,TRBD1,TGTGCCAGCAGCCAGTTGGGACAGGGCAACTACAATGAGCAGTTCTTC,CASSQLGQGNYNEQFF
few,TRBV28,TRBJ2-5,.,TGTGCCAGCAGTTGGGGAGGCGGCGAGACCCAGTACTTC,CASSWGGGETQYF
.,TRBV30,TRBJ2-7,.,TGTGCCTGGGCACTACCTGGGGCTGACTACGAGCAGTACTTC,CAWALPGADYEQYF
.,TRBV2,TRBJ2-5,.,TGTGCCAGCAGTGAGGACAGAATACAAGAGACCCAGTACTTC,CASSEDRIQETQYF
.,TRBV30,TRBJ1-2,.,TGTGCCTGGGGGACCCTTCTCTATGGCTACACCTTC,CAWGTLLYGYTF
.,TRBV10-3,TRBJ2-5,.,TGTGCCATCAGTGAGTCCGGCGGGAAAGAGACCCAGTACTTC,CAISESGGKETQYF
.,TRBV12-1,TRBJ2-7,.,TGTGCCAGCCCCATTCAGGGTAGAGAGCAGTACTTC,CASPIQGREQYF
few,TRBV19,TRBJ2-2,TRBD1,TGTGCCACCAACTACGACAGGGGAAACACCGGGGAGCTGTTTTTT,CATNYDRGNTGELFF
few,TRBV30,TRBJ2-5,.,TGTGCCTGGAGTGTGGGACGGGAGACCCAGTACTTC,CAWSVGRETQYF